A single sample is the source of the 11 T cell receptor beta chains below, sequenced in a study of neurological immune-mediated disorders (dated by TCRdb to between 2018 and 2021). Libraries were made using 5' RACE. The run used an Illumina HiSeq 2500. TCRdb cleaned the public reads at Q25 with fastp, built clones with MiXCR and kept in-frame beta chains. When rows share a CDR3 protein, they turn into one entry using the most common DNA and genes. Here the sample has 25,000 to 35,000 distinct CDR3 sequences; about 14% occur a single time. The ten largest clonotypes hold roughly 5.6% of the sample. This sample's time point label indicates: technical triplicate 2. Sequencing input: CD4+ T cells from blood. Receptor source: a female donor with HTLV-1-associated myelopathy (HAM/TSP).

This chain links TRBV3-1 with TRBJ2-1; 9 bases map to TRBD2. Losses at the gene ends were 0 bases for V and 5 bases for J; bases not matched to a gene: 8. CDR3 length: 17 amino acids. The V gene's germline CDR1 is LGHDT and CDR2 YNNKEL (reference sequence). The CDR3 DNA reads TGTGCCAGCAGCCAAGATCAATTAGCGGGAGACGACAATGAGCAGTTCTTC. Translation gives CASSQDQLAGDDNEQFF.

This clonotype was detected many times. The chain has TRBV24-1 and TRBJ2-5; 7 bases are shared with TRBD1. CDR1 KGHDR and CDR2 SFDVKD come from the germline V gene. V lost 9 bases and J lost 5; bases outside the gene matches: 8. The CDR3 is made up of 13 amino acids. The CDR3 DNA reads as TGTGCCACCCGCCGGGACAGTTCTGAGACCCAGTACTTC. This encodes CATRRDSSETQYF.

This clonotype was counted at least ten times. This chain connects TRBV19 to TRBJ1-1; D remains ambiguous. CDR1 and CDR2 from the germline V gene are LNHDA and SQIVND (reference sequence). Trimming pared 5 bases from V and 5 bases from J, leaving 18 bases between. The CDR3 spans 15 residues. CDR3 DNA sequence: TGTGCCAGTAGTGCCGCGCGGTCTTCGGGTACTGAAGCTTTCTTT. Amino acids: CASSAARSSGTEAFF.

This clonotype is labeled medium-sized. The V call is TRBV5-1, the J call TRBJ1-2; the D gene is possibly TRBD1 (6 bases). The germline V and J ends were trimmed by 4 bases and 5 bases, with 15 bases remaining between them. Per the germline V gene, CDR1 is SGHRS and CDR2 is YFSETQ. CDR3 length: 14 residues. CDR3 bases: TGCGCCAGCAGCACAGGGACGGCTAGTTATGGCTACACCTTC. Translated: CASSTGTASYGYTF. Full variable domain (remainder filled in from reference TRBV5-1 and TRBJ1-2): KAGVTQTPRYLIKTRGQQVTLSCSPISGHRSVSWYQQTPGQGLQFLFEYFSETQRNKGNFPGRFSGRQFSNSRSEMNVSTLELGDSALYLCASSTGTASYGYTFGSGTRLTVV.

This clonotype was found once. The chain joins TRBV20-1 to TRBJ2-5; D is perhaps TRBD2 (5 bases). Germline V gene sequence: CDR1 DFQATT, CDR2 SNEGSKA (reference sequence). V was cut by 7 bases and J by 5 bases, with 17 bases left in between. The CDR3 covers 13 residues. The CDR3 DNA sequence: TGCAGTGATAAAGGCGGGTCCCTGGAGACCCAGTACTTC. This translates into CSDKGGSLETQYF.

This clonotype appeared many times. This sequence joins TRBV5-1 and TRBJ1-1; tentatively, D is TRBD1 (5 bases). This CDR3 has 16 residues. Germline assignment: CDR1 SGHRS and CDR2 YFSETQ. Trimming removed 4 bases at V and 1 base at J, with 17 bases between. The CDR3 sequence: CASSPLAGKGNTEAFF. As DNA, the CDR3 is TGCGCCAGCAGCCCCTTGGCAGGGAAGGGGAACACTGAAGCTTTCTTT.

With regard to this clonotype: One end of the junction fails to match germline, which may point to a read error. The rearrangement links TRBV5-1 to TRBJ1-1; 8 positions match TRBD1. Germline CDR1 and CDR2: SGHRS and YFSETQ. This CDR3 contains 14 residues. CDR3 in amino acids: CASSSHGQGAEALF. CDR3 DNA sequence: TGCGCCAGCAGCTCCCACGGGCAGGGGGCTGAAGCTTTATTT.

This clonotype came up many times. The rearrangement uses TRBV7-9 and TRBJ1-3; a possible D gene is TRBD1 (6 bases). Trimming took off 5 bases at V and 5 bases at J, with 16 bases between the two ends. Germline CDR1 and CDR2: SEHNR and FQNEAQ (reference sequence). CDR3 length: 15 residues. CDR3 DNA: TGTGCCAGCAGCCCCGGACAGATTCTTAGAAACACCATATATTTT. Translation: CASSPGQILRNTIYF.

This clonotype was counted ten times or more. The rearrangement joins TRBV5-1 to TRBJ2-2; 7 nucleotides align to TRBD1. V shed 6 bases and J 5 bases; nucleotides not matched to a gene: 7. Germline CDR1 is SGHRS and CDR2 is YFSETQ. This CDR3 comprises 14 residues. CDR3 nucleotide sequence: TGCGCCAGCAACAGGGGACGAGGGACCGGGGAGCTGTTTTTT. Translated: CASNRGRGTGELFF.

Many counts were recorded for this clonotype. V gene TRBV5-1 combines with J gene TRBJ2-7, with TRBD2 matching over 10 bases. Per germline, CDR1 SGHRS and CDR2 YFSETQ. With 1 base clipped from V and 4 bases from J, the junction kept 5 bases outside the gene matches. The CDR3 length is 15 residues. The CDR3 sequence is CASSLYLAGVYEQYF. The CDR3, as DNA: TGCGCCAGCAGCTTGTACCTAGCGGGAGTGTACGAGCAGTACTTC.

This chain connects TRBV5-1 to TRBJ2-1; TRBD2 matches at 12 bases. This CDR3 is 15 amino acids long. The ends lost 2 bases at V and 7 bases at J; junction bases unmatched: 4. CDR1 SGHRS and CDR2 YFSETQ come from the germline V gene. CDR3 DNA sequence: TGCGCCAGCAGCTTTCTAGCGGGAGGGCAGAATGAGCAGTTCTTC. As protein: CASSFLAGGQNEQFF.